There are a few counts of the clone carrying this T cell receptor beta chain. This record belongs to a study of human T cells and chemical hapten exposure. Whole-study context: Patients, predominantly female, presented with alopecia areata, totalis or universalis.

Time point of the sample: patch test 1, 2 weeks after DPC sensitization. Treatment: therapeutic diphenylcyclopropenone sensitization with weekly scalp DPC. TCRdb reprocessed the RACE reads via MiXCR and lists one record per CDR3 protein. The sample lists about 360,000 distinct CDR3 sequences; around 6.9% were seen once. The sequence came from a woman in her late teens or twenties with alopecia areata. Some clones in this sample may be carry-over from other donors' samples. The sequences come from whole blood, collected in connection with sensitization to the hapten diphenylcyclopropenone (DPC).

The CDR3: CASSQRGTAESYNEQFF. The CDR3 coding sequence is TGTGCCAGCAGTCAGCGCGGGACAGCCGAATCCTACAATGAGCAGTTCTTC. The chain carries TRBV6-5 and TRBJ2-1, with D possibly being TRBD1 (7 bases). V lost 5 bases and J lost 1, with 18 bases in between. The length of the CDR3 is 17 residues. Germline V gene data show CDR1 as MNHEY and CDR2 as SVGAGI.